Sequencing of this T cell receptor (beta chain) was carried out in a study of shared clonotypes between healthy human individuals. Study-wide findings and caveats: An expected dependence of interdonor clonotype sharing on sequencing depth was noted. Naive subsets usually exceeded memory subsets in estimated richness.

Using immunoSEQ multiplex PCR, the repertoire was profiled, and TCRdb retains in-frame clones only, with some absent. This sample carries roughly 2.1 million clones, more than 85% of them seen once, and the ten largest clones take 1.5% to 2%. V gave up 0 bases and J gave up 9 bases; unmatched junction bases: 9. CDR1 SGDLS and CDR2 YYNGEE come from the germline V gene. This CDR3 spans 16 amino acids. A remark on this clone: Its antigen is as yet unknown.

Naive CD8 cells lacked CD45RO and underwent positive selection for CCR7, leaving out terminally differentiated effector memory CD45RA+ cells. The sequence came from a man younger than 35 in good health. Some clones in this sample may be carry-over from other donors' samples. The gene calls are TRBV9 and TRBJ2-2, with 9 nucleotides matching TRBD2. The sequencing sample was made of naive CD8+ T cells from PBMCs. The CDR3 nucleotides read TGTGCCAGCAGCGTAGCGTTGGCGGGAGGGCCGAGGGAGCTGTTTTTT. Translating gives CASSVALAGGPRELFF.